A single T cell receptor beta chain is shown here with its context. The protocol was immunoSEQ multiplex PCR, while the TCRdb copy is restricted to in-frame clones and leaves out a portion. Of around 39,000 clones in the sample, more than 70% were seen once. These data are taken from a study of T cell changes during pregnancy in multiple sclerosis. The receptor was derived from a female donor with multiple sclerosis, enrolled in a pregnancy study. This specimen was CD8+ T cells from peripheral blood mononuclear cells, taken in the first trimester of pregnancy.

CDR3 sequence (DNA): TGTGCCAGCAACGCAGGGGGCACTAATGAAAAACTGTTTTTT. Translated, it gives CASNAGGTNEKLFF. The rearrangement uses TRBV9 and TRBJ1-4, with 8 positions matching TRBD1. V trimming: 6 bases; J trimming: 2 bases; junction bases outside the gene matches: 3. The CDR3 runs to 14 residues. The germline V gene encodes CDR1 SGDLS and CDR2 YYNGEE. Full variable domain (missing parts from reference TRBV9 and TRBJ1-4): DSGVTQTPKHLITATGQRVTLRCSPRSGDLSVYWYQQSLDQGLQFLIQYYNGEERAKGNILERFSAQQFPDLHSELNLSSLELGDSALYFCASNAGGTNEKLFFGSGTQLSVL.